Listed below are T cell receptor beta chains from one sample, sequenced in a study of blood T cells in healthy people across ages. TCRdb passed the 5' RACE reads through MiXCR, listing each CDR3 protein once. The sample shows 2 million or so distinct CDR3 sequences, about 49% of them seen only once. What was sequenced was blood. The source is a woman in her 40s in good health. CDR3s include the opening cysteine and the closing phenylalanine or tryptophan. Each record gives: clone size, V gene, J gene, D gene, CDR3 protein, CDR3 DNA. D genes are given only for firm matches. Some rows mark clone size as missing; the rest say once, few, many or name a class of expanded clone.

size: .
V: TRBV5-6
J: TRBJ1-4
D: .
CDR3: CASSRDTSYEKLFF
DNA: TGTGCCAGCAGCCGGGACACCTCATATGAAAAACTGTTTTTT

size: .
V: TRBV20-1
J: TRBJ1-2
D: .
CDR3: CSHRGGYTF
DNA: TGCAGCCACCGGGGGGGCTACACCTTC

size: .
V: TRBV28
J: TRBJ2-5
D: TRBD1
CDR3: CASSLPDRVVQTQYF
DNA: TGTGCCAGCAGTTTGCCGGACAGGGTCGTACAGACCCAGTACTTC

size: many
V: TRBV18
J: TRBJ2-1
D: .
CDR3: CASSLKGGNEQFF
DNA: TGTGCCAGCTCCTTAAAGGGTGGCAATGAGCAGTTCTTC

size: .
V: TRBV27
J: TRBJ2-3
D: .
CDR3: CATSTQTDTQYF
DNA: TGTGCCACCTCGACTCAAACGGATACGCAGTATTTT

size: once
V: TRBV5-1
J: TRBJ2-5
D: .
CDR3: CASSLALMETQYF
DNA: TGCGCCAGCAGCTTGGCACTAATGGAGACCCAGTACTTC

size: .
V: TRBV4-1
J: TRBJ1-2
D: .
CDR3: CASSQDLGRSGYTF
DNA: TGCGCCAGCAGCCAAGATCTCGGCAGATCTGGCTACACCTTC

size: many
V: TRBV7-9
J: TRBJ1-6
D: TRBD1
CDR3: CASSPDRTNSPLHF
DNA: TGTGCCAGCAGCCCGGACAGGACTAATTCACCCCTCCACTTT

size: .
V: TRBV27
J: TRBJ1-2
D: TRBD1
CDR3: CASSPLTGEKAVFNYGYTF
DNA: TGTGCCAGCAGTCCTTTGACAGGGGAGAAGGCTGTCTTTAACTATGGCTACACCTTC

size: .
V: TRBV20-1
J: TRBJ2-7
D: .
CDR3: CSASIGAGLSYEQYF
DNA: TGCAGTGCTAGCATTGGGGCGGGGCTTTCCTACGAGCAGTACTTC

size: .
V: TRBV29-1
J: TRBJ2-7
D: TRBD2
CDR3: CSVEGTSGYSYEQYF
DNA: TGCAGCGTTGAAGGGACTAGCGGATACTCCTACGAGCAGTACTTC

size: once
V: TRBV24-1
J: TRBJ2-1
D: TRBD2
CDR3: CATRTTSGGNNEQFF
DNA: TGTGCCACCAGGACGACTAGCGGGGGAAACAATGAGCAGTTCTTC

size: .
V: TRBV7-2
J: TRBJ1-5
D: .
CDR3: CASTVQEGRAQPQHF
DNA: TGTGCCAGCACCGTTCAGGAGGGGCGGGCTCAGCCCCAGCATTTT

size: .
V: TRBV20-1
J: TRBJ2-1
D: .
CDR3: CSARGHREQFF
DNA: TGCAGTGCTAGAGGGCACCGTGAGCAGTTCTTC

size: .
V: TRBV25-1
J: TRBJ2-7
D: TRBD1
CDR3: CASRAWDRVYNEQYF
DNA: TGTGCCAGCAGAGCTTGGGACAGAGTTTACAATGAGCAGTACTTC

size: .
V: TRBV12-3/TRBV12-4
J: TRBJ2-7
D: TRBD1
CDR3: CASSWDKRQGAYEQYF
DNA: TGTGCCAGCAGCTGGGATAAAAGACAGGGGGCCTACGAGCAGTACTTC

size: .
V: TRBV7-9
J: TRBJ1-4
D: .
CDR3: CASSFDLEKLFF
DNA: TGTGCCAGCAGCTTCGATTTAGAAAAACTGTTTTTT

size: once
V: TRBV27
J: TRBJ1-2
D: .
CDR3: CASRRVIGLDSDGYTF
DNA: TGTGCCAGCAGACGGGTTATCGGCCTGGATAGTGATGGCTACACCTTC

size: few
V: TRBV12-3/TRBV12-4
J: TRBJ2-5
D: .
CDR3: CASSPVMQGETQYF
DNA: TGTGCCAGCAGCCCCGTAATGCAGGGGGAGACCCAGTACTTC

size: .
V: TRBV11-1
J: TRBJ1-2
D: TRBD1
CDR3: CASSLAPGQANYGYTF
DNA: TGTGCCAGCAGCTTAGCCCCCGGACAGGCTAACTATGGCTACACCTTC

size: .
V: TRBV6-2/TRBV6-3
J: TRBJ1-6
D: .
CDR3: CASSYATALFNSPLHF
DNA: TGTGCCAGCAGTTACGCGACAGCGCTTTTTAACTCACCCCTCCACTTT